This T cell receptor (beta chain) stems from a study of T cells after yellow fever vaccination. Study-wide points: Most primary-vaccination clones reappeared after the booster (about 97% CD4, 88% CD8).

TCRdb analysed the 5' RACE reads with MiXCR anew, one entry per CDR3 protein. The sample gives a few hundred thousand distinct CDR3 sequences, roughly 6.8% of which show up once; 18% is in the top ten. Between the trimmed V and J ends, which lost 6 bases and 2 bases, there was a span of 14 bases. CDR1 and CDR2 from the germline V gene are MNHEY and SMNVEV (reference sequence). There are 15 residues in the CDR3. A few counts support this clonotype. What it recognizes is unknown. This TCR came from a man younger than 35 who received the YFV17D yellow fever vaccine. The sample in question was PBMCs, obtained more than 35 days after the first yellow fever vaccination. The chain combines TRBV27 with TRBJ2-1; possible D gene TRBD2, 6 bases. The CDR3 nucleotides are TGTGCCAGCAGCCGGGAGCGGGTTACCTACAATGAGCAGTTCTTC. Its protein product is CASSRERVTYNEQFF.